The 10 T cell receptor beta chains listed next were all sequenced from one sample in a study of beta chain features in type 1 diabetes. Isolated RNA was reverse transcribed in full, so expressed TCRB transcripts were sequenced. TCRdb's table, derived via immunoSEQ multiplex PCR, lists solely in-frame clones and lacks some. The table records roughly 51,000 clones, under 60% of them present only once. Study outcomes and limitations: The study found moderately but significantly shorter TCRB CDR3s in all four CD4+ subsets of Type 1 diabetes patients.

These receptors' targets are unknown. The source material was Tregs from blood. Source of these receptors: a woman in her thirties or forties with type 1 diabetes.

The rearrangement uses TRBV4-3 and TRBJ1-6; 9 bases align to TRBD1. Germline trimming cut 3 bases from V and 8 bases from J; bases unmatched to any gene: 14. The CDR3 length is 18 residues. Germline V gene lookup returns CDR1 LGHNA and CDR2 YSLEER. The CDR3 here is CASSQEIQGAGTHSPLHF. CDR3 sequence (DNA): TGCGCCAGCAGCCAGGAAATACAGGGGGCCGGCACCCATTCACCCCTCCACTTT.

V gene TRBV29-1 combines with J gene TRBJ2-5; 7 bases line up with TRBD1. The ends lost 4 bases at V and 1 base at J; junction bases unmatched: 3. This CDR3 comprises 13 residues. Germline CDR1 SQVTM, CDR2 ANQGSEA. The CDR3 spells CSVVGQPQETQYF. CDR3 DNA sequence: TGCAGCGTTGTGGGACAGCCCCAAGAGACCCAGTACTTC. The full variable domain, in which reference TRBV29-1 and TRBJ2-5 provide the parts outside the CDR3, is SAVISQKPSRDICQRGTSLTIQCQVDSQVTMMFWYRQQPGQSLTLIATANQGSEATYESGFVIDKFPISRPNLTFSTLTVSNMSPEDSSIYLCSVVGQPQETQYFGPGTRLLVL.

The chain carries TRBV5-1 and TRBJ1-6, with unresolved D. CDR1 and CDR2 from the germline V gene are SGHRS and YFSETQ. CDR3 size: 15 residues. V lost 0 bases and J lost 7, with 11 bases in between. The CDR3 DNA reads as TGCGCCAGCAGCTTGGGCACGGGTCGGAATTCACCCCTCCACTTT. Translation: CASSLGTGRNSPLHF.

CDR3 in DNA: TGTGCCAGCAGTGCCCCCCCGGGAGAGAACACCGGGGAGCTGTTTTTT. This sequence encodes CASSAPPGENTGELFF. The chain recombines TRBV2 with TRBJ2-2, with D perhaps TRBD2 (6 bases). The CDR3 extends over 16 amino acids. Germline CDR1 reads SNHLY; CDR2 reads FYNNEI. V shed 4 bases and J shed 1 base, with 13 bases lying between them.

This chain connects TRBV5-4 to TRBJ2-2; the match to TRBD2 covers 11 bases. The CDR3 runs to 18 residues. Germline values: CDR1 SGHNT, CDR2 YYREEE (reference sequence). V was clipped by 4 bases and J by 1 base; unmatched bases: 9. The CDR3 DNA reads TGTGCCAGCAGCGCTGGGAGGGGACTAGCGGAGAACACCGGGGAGCTGTTTTTT. It is translated as CASSAGRGLAENTGELFF.

The genes are TRBV5-1 and TRBJ1-4; D possibly corresponds to TRBD1 (5 bases). V lost 1 base, J lost 8 bases, and 12 bases lay in between. Germline V gives CDR1 SGHRS, CDR2 YFSETQ. The CDR3 extends over 14 amino acids. CDR3 loop: CASSLWGVEEKLFF. CDR3 coding DNA: TGCGCCAGCAGCTTGTGGGGGGTTGAAGAAAAACTGTTTTTT. The variable domain in full, with the rest retrieved from reference TRBV5-1 and TRBJ1-4, is KAGVTQTPRYLIKTRGQQVTLSCSPISGHRSVSWYQQTPGQGLQFLFEYFSETQRNKGNFPGRFSGRQFSNSRSEMNVSTLELGDSALYLCASSLWGVEEKLFFGSGTQLSVL.

The V call is TRBV18, the J call TRBJ2-5; D is possibly TRBD2 (5 bases). CDR3 length: 12 amino acids. Germline CDR1 reads KGHSH; CDR2 reads LQKENI. Trimming stripped 5 bases from V and 5 bases from J, with 9 bases between. The CDR3 spells CASSSSGETQYF. DNA of the CDR3: TGTGCCAGCTCATCGTCGGGGGAGACCCAGTACTTC.

On this clone itself: Other nucleotide sequences from this sample produce the same CDR3. The genes are TRBV5-1 and TRBJ2-7, with 8 nucleotides matching TRBD1. The CDR3 sequence is 14 residues long. Germline CDR1 is SGHRS and CDR2 is YFSETQ. Unmatched junction bases numbered 4, after V lost 2 bases and J lost 3 bases. CDR3 nucleotides: TGCGCCAGCAGCTTAGGACAGGGCGGCTACGAGCAGTACTTC. Its protein is CASSLGQGGYEQYF.

The genes are TRBV10-3 and TRBJ1-5, with 8 bases matching TRBD1. V was clipped by 9 bases and J by 6 bases; unmatched bases: 7. The CDR3 covers 13 residues. The V gene's germline CDR1 is ENHRY and CDR2 SYGVKD. This chain's CDR3 is CAIGQGITQPQHF. CDR3 nucleotides: TGTGCCATAGGACAGGGCATCACTCAGCCCCAGCATTTT.

This clone has just a few counts. CDR3 sequence (DNA): TGTGCCAGCGGGACATTAAGCTCCTACAATGAGCAGTTCTTC. Its translation: CASGTLSSYNEQFF. The gene calls are TRBV6-1 and TRBJ2-1; D perhaps matches TRBD1 (6 bases). The CDR3 has 14 amino acids. Germline V gives CDR1 MNHNS, CDR2 SASEGT. The V end lost 8 bases, the J end lost 0 bases, and 11 bases lay between the germline ends.